The subject of this entry is one TCR beta chain. Some clones are missing from TCRdb's copy, which holds only in-frame ones; the method was immunoSEQ multiplex PCR. Of approximately 290,000 clones in the sample, about 91% are singletons; the top ten hold about an eighth. This entry is derived from a study of blood T cell repertoires in COVID-19. The germline gives CDR1 LNHDA, CDR2 SQIVND (reference sequence). This CDR3 is built from 13 residues. The V end lost 6 bases, the J end lost 6 bases, and 15 bases lay between the germline ends. This TCR was recovered from a woman aged 60-75 years with acute or convalescent COVID-19. The chain employs TRBV19 and TRBJ2-7, with D perhaps TRBD2 (5 bases). The sample comprised peripheral blood. For the CDR3, the DNA is TGTGCCAGTAGCGAGGGTCTCGGCCTCGAGCAGTACTTC. Translating it yields CASSEGLGLEQYF.